This TCR beta chain derives from a study of T cells in Graves' hyperthyroidism and ophthalmopathy. Amplified TCR beta CDR3 regions derived from RNA transcripts. HTBI primers were used for first-round RT-PCR of the TCR CDR3. Each CDR3 protein is one row after TCRdb ran MiXCR on the multiplex PCR reads. Here the sample spans 360,000 or so distinct CDR3 sequences, 15% to 20% being singletons. Trimming removed 4 bases at V and 4 bases at J, with 14 bases between. CDR3 length: 15 residues. This clonotype was observed at least ten times. The chain is built from TRBV12-3 or TRBV12-4 and TRBJ1-5, with D possibly TRBD1 on 5 matching bases. The clonotype was recovered from a woman aged 40-49 years with Graves' ophthalmopathy. The sample taken for sequencing was blood. CDR3 protein: CASSSDGTQNQPQHF. The CDR3 DNA reads TGTGCCAGCAGTTCTGACGGGACTCAGAATCAGCCCCAGCATTTT.